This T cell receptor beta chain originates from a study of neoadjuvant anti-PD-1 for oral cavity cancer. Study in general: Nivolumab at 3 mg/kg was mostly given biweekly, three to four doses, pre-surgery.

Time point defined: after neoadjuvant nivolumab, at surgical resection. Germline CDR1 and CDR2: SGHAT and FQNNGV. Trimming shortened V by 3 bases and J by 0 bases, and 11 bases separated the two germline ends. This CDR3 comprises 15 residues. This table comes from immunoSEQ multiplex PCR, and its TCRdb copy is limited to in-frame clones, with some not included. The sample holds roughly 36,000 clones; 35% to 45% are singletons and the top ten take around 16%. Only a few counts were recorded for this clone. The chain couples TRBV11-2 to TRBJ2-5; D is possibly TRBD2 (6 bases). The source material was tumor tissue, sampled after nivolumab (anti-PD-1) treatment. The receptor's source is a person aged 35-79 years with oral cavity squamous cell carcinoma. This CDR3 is CASSFGLANQETQYF. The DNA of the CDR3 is TGTGCCAGCAGCTTCGGTCTAGCGAACCAAGAGACCCAGTACTTC.